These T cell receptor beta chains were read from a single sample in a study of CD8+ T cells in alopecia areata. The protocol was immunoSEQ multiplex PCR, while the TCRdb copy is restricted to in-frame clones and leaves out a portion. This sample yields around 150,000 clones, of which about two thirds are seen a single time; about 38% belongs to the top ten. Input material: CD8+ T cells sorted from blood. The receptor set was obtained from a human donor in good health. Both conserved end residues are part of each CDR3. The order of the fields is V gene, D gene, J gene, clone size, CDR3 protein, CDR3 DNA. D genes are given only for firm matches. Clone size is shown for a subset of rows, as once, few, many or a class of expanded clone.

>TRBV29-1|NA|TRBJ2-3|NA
CSVRRDTRTDTQYF
TGCAGCGTTAGGAGGGACACCCGCACAGATACGCAGTATTTT
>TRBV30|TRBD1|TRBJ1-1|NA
CAWSDREQTRGNTEAFF
TGTGCCTGGAGCGACAGGGAACAGACGAGAGGGAACACTGAAGCTTTCTTT
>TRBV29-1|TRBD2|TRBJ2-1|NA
CSVELSSGIVYNEQFF
TGCAGCGTTGAGCTCTCTAGCGGGATTGTCTACAATGAGCAGTTCTTC
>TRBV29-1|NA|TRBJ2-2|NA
CSVVPDRSGELFF
TGCAGCGTTGTTCCCGACAGGTCTGGGGAGCTGTTTTTT
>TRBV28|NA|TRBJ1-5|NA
CASSFQGPINQPQHF
TGTGCCAGCAGTTTCCAGGGGCCTATCAATCAGCCCCAGCATTTT
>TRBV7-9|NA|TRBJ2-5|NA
CASSLDSTQETQYF
TGTGCCAGCAGCCTAGACAGTACACAAGAGACCCAGTACTTC
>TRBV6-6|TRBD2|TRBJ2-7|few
CASSLAGGRGEQYF
TGTGCCAGCAGTCTAGCGGGAGGCAGAGGCGAGCAGTACTTC
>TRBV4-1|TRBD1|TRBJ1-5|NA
CASSQDQGVNQPQHF
TGCGCCAGCAGCCAAGATCAGGGGGTTAACCAGCCCCAGCATTTT
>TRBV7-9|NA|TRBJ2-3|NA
CASTRGPGGGTDTQYF
TGTGCCAGCACGAGGGGGCCCGGAGGGGGCACAGATACGCAGTATTTT
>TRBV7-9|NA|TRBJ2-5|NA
CASSSQRGARLRETQYF
TGTGCCAGCAGCTCCCAGAGGGGGGCCAGACTTCGGGAGACCCAGTACTTC
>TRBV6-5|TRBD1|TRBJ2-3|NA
CASSFARTGKTDTQYF
TGTGCCAGCAGTTTCGCACGGACAGGGAAGACAGATACGCAGTATTTT
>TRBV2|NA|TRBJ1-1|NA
CASSEGGTEAFF
TGTGCCAGCAGTGAAGGCGGCACTGAAGCTTTCTTT
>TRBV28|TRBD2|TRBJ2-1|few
CACRGVGLEFF
TGTGCCTGCCGGGGAGTGGGACTAGAGTTCTTC
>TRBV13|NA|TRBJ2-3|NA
CASSRAGTDTQYF
TGTGCCAGCAGCCGAGCCGGCACAGATACGCAGTATTTT
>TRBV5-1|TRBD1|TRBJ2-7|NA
CASGRGGPYEQYF
TGCGCCAGCGGGCGAGGGGGCCCCTACGAGCAGTACTTC
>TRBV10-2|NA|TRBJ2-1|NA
CASSAHNEQFF
TGCGCCAGCAGCGCCCACAATGAGCAGTTCTTC
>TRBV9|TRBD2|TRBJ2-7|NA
CASSVGGSGSSYEQYF
TGTGCCAGCAGCGTAGGGGGTAGCGGGAGCTCCTACGAGCAGTACTTC
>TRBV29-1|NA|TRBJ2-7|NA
CSVHTGLYEQYF
TGCAGCGTCCATACAGGACTATACGAGCAGTACTTC
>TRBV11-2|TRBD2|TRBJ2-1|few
CASSPTSVYNEQFF
TGTGCCAGCAGCCCAACTAGCGTGTACAATGAGCAGTTCTTC
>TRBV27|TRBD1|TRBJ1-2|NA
CASSLTPRTGGYYGYTF
TGTGCCAGCAGTTTAACCCCCCGGACAGGGGGCTACTATGGCTACACCTTC
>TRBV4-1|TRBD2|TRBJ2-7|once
CASSQVIAGVYEQYF
TGCGCCAGCAGCCAAGTGATAGCGGGAGTGTACGAGCAGTACTTC
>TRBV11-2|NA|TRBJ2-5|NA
CASGGTETQYF
TGTGCCAGCGGGGGTACAGAGACCCAGTACTTC
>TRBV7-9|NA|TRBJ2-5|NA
CASSTPHSGQQETQYF
TGTGCCAGCAGCACACCCCATTCGGGACAACAAGAGACCCAGTACTTC
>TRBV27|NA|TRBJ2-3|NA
CASSLGLGTQYF
TGTGCCAGCAGTTTAGGTTTAGGTACGCAGTATTTT
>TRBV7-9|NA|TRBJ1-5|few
CASSFGAGYSNQPQHF
TGTGCCAGCAGCTTTGGGGCAGGGTATAGCAATCAGCCCCAGCATTTT
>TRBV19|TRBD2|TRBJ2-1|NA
CASSTPTSGYNEQFF
TGTGCCAGTAGTACCCCGACTAGCGGGTACAATGAGCAGTTCTTC
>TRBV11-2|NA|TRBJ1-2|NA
CASSLGGPEGYTF
TGTGCCAGCAGCTTAGGGGGACCGGAGGGCTACACCTTC
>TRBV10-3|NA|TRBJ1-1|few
CAISEWADPNTEAFF
TGTGCCATCAGTGAGTGGGCCGATCCGAACACTGAAGCTTTCTTT
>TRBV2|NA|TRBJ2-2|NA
CASSAGRGELFF
TGTGCCAGCAGTGCAGGGAGAGGGGAGCTGTTTTTT
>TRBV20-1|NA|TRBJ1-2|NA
CSAATGFGYTF
TGCAGTGCTGCTACAGGATTTGGCTACACCTTC
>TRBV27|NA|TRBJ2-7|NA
CASNRGREQYF
TGTGCCAGCAATAGGGGACGGGAGCAGTACTTC
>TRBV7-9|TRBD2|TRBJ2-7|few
CASEAGTSVRRQYF
TGTGCCAGCGAGGCCGGGACTAGCGTACGAAGGCAGTACTTC
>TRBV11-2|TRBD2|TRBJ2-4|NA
CASSSLGEEERGRGDIQYF
TGTGCCAGCAGCTCTCTGGGGGAAGAGGAGCGGGGTCGTGGAGACATTCAGTACTTC
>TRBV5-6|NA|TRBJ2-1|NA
CASSPWRGYNEQFF
TGTGCCAGCAGCCCCTGGCGGGGATACAATGAGCAGTTCTTC
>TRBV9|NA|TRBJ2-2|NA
CASSASGPGELFF
TGTGCCAGCAGCGCTTCAGGTCCCGGGGAGCTGTTTTTT
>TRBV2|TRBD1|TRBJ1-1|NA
CASSERTGLNTEAFF
TGTGCCAGCAGTGAACGGACAGGCCTGAACACTGAAGCTTTCTTT
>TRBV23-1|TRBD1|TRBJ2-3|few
CASSQNGDREDTQYF
TGCGCCAGCAGTCAAAACGGCGACAGGGAAGATACGCAGTATTTT
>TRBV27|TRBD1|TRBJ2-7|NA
CASSLKKTGGLPYEQYF
TGTGCCAGCAGTTTAAAGAAGACAGGGGGTTTACCCTACGAGCAGTACTTC
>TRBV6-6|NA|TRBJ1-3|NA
CASSVTRPSGNTIYF
TGTGCCAGCAGCGTTACTAGACCCTCTGGAAACACCATATATTTT
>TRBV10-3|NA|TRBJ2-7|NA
CAISEADYGDEQYF
TGTGCCATCAGTGAGGCAGACTACGGCGACGAGCAGTACTTC
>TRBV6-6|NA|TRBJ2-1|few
CASSVNREQFF
TGTGCCAGCAGTGTCAACAGGGAGCAGTTCTTC
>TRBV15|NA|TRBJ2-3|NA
CATSRVQGGDTQYF
TGTGCCACCAGCAGAGTCCAGGGAGGAGATACGCAGTATTTT
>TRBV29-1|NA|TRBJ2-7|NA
CSVVSQEDYEQYF
TGCAGCGTTGTTAGTCAGGAAGATTACGAGCAGTACTTC
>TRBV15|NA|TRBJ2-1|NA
CATSRGSGGHNEQFF
TGTGCCACCAGCAGAGGAAGTGGCGGCCACAATGAGCAGTTCTTC
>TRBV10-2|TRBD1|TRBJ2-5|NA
CASRGGQGRKETQYF
TGCGCCAGCAGGGGGGGACAGGGCCGAAAAGAGACCCAGTACTTC
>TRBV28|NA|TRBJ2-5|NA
CASGGDRETQYF
TGTGCCAGCGGAGGGGATCGGGAGACCCAGTACTTC
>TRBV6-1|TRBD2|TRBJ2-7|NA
CASSQAGERTDEQYF
TGTGCCAGCAGTCAAGCGGGAGAGCGGACCGACGAGCAGTACTTC
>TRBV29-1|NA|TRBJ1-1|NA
CSVSEAFF
TGCAGCGTTTCAGAAGCTTTCTTT
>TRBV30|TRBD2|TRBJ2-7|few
CAWRGLAGEQYF
TGTGCCTGGAGGGGACTAGCGGGAGAGCAGTACTTC
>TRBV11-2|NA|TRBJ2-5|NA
CASSLNSDQGTKETQYF
TGTGCCAGCAGCTTAAATTCCGATCAGGGGACGAAAGAGACCCAGTACTTC
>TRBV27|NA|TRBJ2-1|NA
CASSLAKDNEQFF
TGTGCCAGCAGTTTAGCGAAGGACAATGAGCAGTTCTTC
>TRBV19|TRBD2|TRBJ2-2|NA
CASSTLMASGHTGELFF
TGTGCCAGTAGTACATTAATGGCTAGCGGACACACCGGGGAGCTGTTTTTT